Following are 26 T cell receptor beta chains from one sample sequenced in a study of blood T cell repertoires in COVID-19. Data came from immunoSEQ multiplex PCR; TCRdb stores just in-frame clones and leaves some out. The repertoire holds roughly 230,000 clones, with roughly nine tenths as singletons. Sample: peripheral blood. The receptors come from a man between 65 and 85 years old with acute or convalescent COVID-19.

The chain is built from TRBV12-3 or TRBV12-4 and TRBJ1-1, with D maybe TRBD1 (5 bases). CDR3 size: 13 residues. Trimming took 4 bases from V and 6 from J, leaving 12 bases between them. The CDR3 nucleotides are TGTGCCAGCAGTTGGACTGGGGGGGCTGAAGCTTTCTTT. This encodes CASSWTGGAEAFF.

CDR3 nucleotides: TGTGCCAGCAGCCAACGTTGGGAGACAAGCTCCTACGAGCAGTACTTC. Protein sequence: CASSQRWETSSYEQYF. The chain employs TRBV3-1 (or the pseudogene TRBV3-2) and TRBJ2-7, with D possibly being TRBD2 (5 bases). Germline CDR1 LGHDT, CDR2 YNNKEL (reference sequence). The V end lost 2 bases, the J end lost 0 bases, and 14 bases lay between the germline ends. The CDR3 is made up of 16 amino acids.

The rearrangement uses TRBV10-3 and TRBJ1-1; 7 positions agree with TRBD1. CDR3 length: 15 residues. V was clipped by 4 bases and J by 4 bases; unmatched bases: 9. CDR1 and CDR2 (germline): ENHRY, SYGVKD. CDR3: CAISVSNRGGTEAFF. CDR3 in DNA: TGTGCCATCAGTGTCTCGAACAGGGGAGGCACTGAAGCTTTCTTT.

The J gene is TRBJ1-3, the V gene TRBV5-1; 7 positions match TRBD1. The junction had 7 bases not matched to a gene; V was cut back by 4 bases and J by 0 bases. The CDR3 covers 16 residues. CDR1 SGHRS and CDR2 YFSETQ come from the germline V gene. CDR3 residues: CASSTTGTASGNTIYF. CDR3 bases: TGCGCCAGCAGCACCACCGGGACAGCCTCTGGAAACACCATATATTTT.

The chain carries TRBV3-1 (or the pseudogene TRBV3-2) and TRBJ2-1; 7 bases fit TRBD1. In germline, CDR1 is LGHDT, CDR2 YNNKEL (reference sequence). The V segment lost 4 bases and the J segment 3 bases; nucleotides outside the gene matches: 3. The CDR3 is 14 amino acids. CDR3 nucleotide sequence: TGTGCCAGCAGCCGACAGGGAGACTACAATGAGCAGTTCTTC. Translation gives CASSRQGDYNEQFF.

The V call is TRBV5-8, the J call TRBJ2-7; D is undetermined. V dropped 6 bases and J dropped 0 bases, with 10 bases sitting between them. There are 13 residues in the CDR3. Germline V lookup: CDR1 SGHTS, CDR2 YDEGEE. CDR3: CASTLWSSYEQYF. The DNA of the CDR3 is TGTGCCAGCACCCTTTGGAGCTCCTACGAGCAGTACTTC.

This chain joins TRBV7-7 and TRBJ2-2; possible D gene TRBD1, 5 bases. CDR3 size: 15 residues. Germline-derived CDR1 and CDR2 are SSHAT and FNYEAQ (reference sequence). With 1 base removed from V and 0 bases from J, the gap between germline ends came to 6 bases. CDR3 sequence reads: CASSLGTTNTGELFF. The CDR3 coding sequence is TGTGCCAGCAGCTTAGGGACAACGAACACCGGGGAGCTGTTTTTT.

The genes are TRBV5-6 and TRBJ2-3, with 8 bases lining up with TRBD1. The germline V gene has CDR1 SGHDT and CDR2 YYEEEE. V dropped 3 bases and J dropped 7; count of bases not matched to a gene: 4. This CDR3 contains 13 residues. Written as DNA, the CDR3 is TGTGCCAGCAGCTCTTCAGGGGGCAATACGCAGTATTTT. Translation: CASSSSGGNTQYF.

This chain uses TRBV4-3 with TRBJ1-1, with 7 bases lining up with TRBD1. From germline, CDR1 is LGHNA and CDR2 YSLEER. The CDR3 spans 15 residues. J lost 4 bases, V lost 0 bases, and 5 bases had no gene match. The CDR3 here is CASSQDLAGGTEAFF. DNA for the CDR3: TGCGCCAGCAGCCAAGATTTGGCAGGGGGCACTGAAGCTTTCTTT.

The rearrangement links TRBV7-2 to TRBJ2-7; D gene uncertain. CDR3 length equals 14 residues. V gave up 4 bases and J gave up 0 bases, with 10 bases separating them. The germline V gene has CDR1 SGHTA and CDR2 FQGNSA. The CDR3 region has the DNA TGTGCCAGCAGCTCAGGAATCCCCTCCTACGAGCAGTACTTC. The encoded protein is CASSSGIPSYEQYF.

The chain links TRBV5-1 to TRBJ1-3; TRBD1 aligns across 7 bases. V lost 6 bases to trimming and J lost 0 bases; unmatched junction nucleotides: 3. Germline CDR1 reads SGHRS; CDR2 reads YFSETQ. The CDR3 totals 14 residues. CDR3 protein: CASKGQSSGNTIYF. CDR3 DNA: TGCGCCAGCAAGGGACAGAGCTCTGGAAACACCATATATTTT.

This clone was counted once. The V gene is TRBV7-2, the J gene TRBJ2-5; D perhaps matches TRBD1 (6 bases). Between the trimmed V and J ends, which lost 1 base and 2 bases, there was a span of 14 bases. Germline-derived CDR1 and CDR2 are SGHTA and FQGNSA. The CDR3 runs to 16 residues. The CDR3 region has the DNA TGTGCCAGCAGCTTAGGAAGTGGGGGCGGACAAGAGACCCAGTACTTC. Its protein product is CASSLGSGGGQETQYF.

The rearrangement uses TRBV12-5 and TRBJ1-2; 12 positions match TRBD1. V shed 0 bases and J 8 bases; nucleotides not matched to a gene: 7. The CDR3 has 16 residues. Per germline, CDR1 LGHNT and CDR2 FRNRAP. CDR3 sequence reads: CASGLVPGQGARGYTF. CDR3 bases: TGTGCTAGTGGTTTGGTTCCGGGACAGGGGGCACGGGGCTACACCTTC. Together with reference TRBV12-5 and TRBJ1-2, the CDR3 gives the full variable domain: DARVTQTPRHKVTEMGQEVTMRCQPILGHNTVFWYRQTMMQGLELLAYFRNRAPLDDSGMPKDRFSAEMPDATLATLKIQPSEPRDSAVYFCASGLVPGQGARGYTFGSGTRLTVV.

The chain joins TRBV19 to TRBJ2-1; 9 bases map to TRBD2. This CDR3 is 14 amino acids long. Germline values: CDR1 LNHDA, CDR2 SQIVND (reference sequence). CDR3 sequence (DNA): TGTGCGGTGAGGGCAGCGGGAGGCTACAATGAGCAGTTCTTC. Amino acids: CAVRAAGGYNEQFF.

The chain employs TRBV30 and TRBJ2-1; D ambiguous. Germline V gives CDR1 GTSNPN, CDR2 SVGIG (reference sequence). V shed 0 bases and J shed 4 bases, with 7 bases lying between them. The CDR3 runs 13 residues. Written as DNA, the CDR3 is TGTGCCTGGAGTGTAAGCGAGTACAATGAGCAGTTCTTC. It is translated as CAWSVSEYNEQFF.

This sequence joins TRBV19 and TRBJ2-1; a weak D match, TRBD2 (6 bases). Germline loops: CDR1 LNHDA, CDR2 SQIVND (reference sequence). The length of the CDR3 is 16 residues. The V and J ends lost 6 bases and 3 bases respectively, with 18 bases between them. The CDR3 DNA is TGTGCCAGTAGGTTCTCGGCGGGACGGATCTACAATGAGCAGTTCTTC. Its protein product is CASRFSAGRIYNEQFF.

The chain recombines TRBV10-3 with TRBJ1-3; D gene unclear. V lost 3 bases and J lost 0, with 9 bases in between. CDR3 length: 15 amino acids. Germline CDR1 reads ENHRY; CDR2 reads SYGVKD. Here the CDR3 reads CAISEGRPSGNTIYF. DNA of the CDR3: TGTGCCATCAGTGAAGGCAGGCCCTCTGGAAACACCATATATTTT.

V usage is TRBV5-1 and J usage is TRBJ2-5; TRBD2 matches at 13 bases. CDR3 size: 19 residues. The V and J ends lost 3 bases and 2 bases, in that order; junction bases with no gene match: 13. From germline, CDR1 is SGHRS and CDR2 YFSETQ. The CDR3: CASSWGLLAGGPSQETQYF. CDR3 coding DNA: TGCGCCAGCAGCTGGGGTCTACTAGCGGGAGGGCCTTCACAAGAGACCCAGTACTTC.

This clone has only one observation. CDR3 in amino acids: CASKWQRLTGELFF. CDR3 coding DNA: TGTGCCAGTAAGTGGCAGAGACTAACCGGGGAGCTGTTTTTT. This chain joins TRBV19 and TRBJ2-2; D might be TRBD2 (5 bases). CDR1 and CDR2 from the germline V gene are LNHDA and SQIVND (reference sequence). Trimming pared 7 bases from V and 5 bases from J, leaving 14 bases between. This CDR3 has 14 residues.

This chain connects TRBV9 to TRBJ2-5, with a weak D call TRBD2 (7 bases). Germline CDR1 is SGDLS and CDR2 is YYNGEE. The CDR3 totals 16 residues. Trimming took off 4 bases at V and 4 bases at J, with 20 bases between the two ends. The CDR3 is CASSQEGGGALETQYF. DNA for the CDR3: TGTGCCAGCAGCCAAGAAGGAGGGGGGGCCTTAGAGACCCAGTACTTC.

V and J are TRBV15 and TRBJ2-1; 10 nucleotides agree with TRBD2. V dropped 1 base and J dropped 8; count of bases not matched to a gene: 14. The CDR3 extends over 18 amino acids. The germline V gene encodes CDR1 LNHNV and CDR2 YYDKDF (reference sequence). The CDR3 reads CATSRARTSGTPGHEQFF. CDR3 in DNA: TGTGCCACCAGCAGAGCGAGGACTAGCGGTACCCCAGGCCATGAGCAGTTCTTC.

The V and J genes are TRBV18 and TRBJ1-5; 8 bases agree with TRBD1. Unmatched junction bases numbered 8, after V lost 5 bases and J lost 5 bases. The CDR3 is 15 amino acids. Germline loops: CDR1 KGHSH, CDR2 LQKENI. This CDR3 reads CASSEVRGHHQPQHF. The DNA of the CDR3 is TGTGCCAGCTCAGAGGTCAGGGGGCATCATCAGCCCCAGCATTTT. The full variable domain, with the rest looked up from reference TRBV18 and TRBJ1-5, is NAGVMQNPRHLVRRRGQEARLRCSPMKGHSHVYWYRQLPEEGLKFMVYLQKENIIDESGMPKERFSAEFPKEGPSILRIQQVVRGDSAAYFCASSEVRGHHQPQHFGDGTRLSIL.

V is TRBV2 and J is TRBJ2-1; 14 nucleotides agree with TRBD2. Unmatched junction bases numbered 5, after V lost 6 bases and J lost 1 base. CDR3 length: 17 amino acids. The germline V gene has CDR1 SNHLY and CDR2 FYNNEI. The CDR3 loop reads CASRGTSGSFSYNEQFF. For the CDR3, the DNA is TGTGCCAGCAGGGGGACTAGCGGGAGTTTTTCCTACAATGAGCAGTTCTTC.

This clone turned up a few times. CDR3 sequence: CASSQGLAGGTDTQYF. CDR3 nucleotide sequence: TGTGCCAGCAGTCAAGGACTAGCGGGAGGCACAGATACGCAGTATTTT. V and J are TRBV2 and TRBJ2-3; 13 bases fit TRBD2. Germline trimming cut 5 bases from V and 1 base from J; bases unmatched to any gene: 3. CDR3 length: 16 residues. Looked up from germline, CDR1 is SNHLY and CDR2 is FYNNEI.

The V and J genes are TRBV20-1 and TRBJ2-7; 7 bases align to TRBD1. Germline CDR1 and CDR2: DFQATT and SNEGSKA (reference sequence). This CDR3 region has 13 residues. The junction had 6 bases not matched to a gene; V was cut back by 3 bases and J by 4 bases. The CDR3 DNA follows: TGCAGTGCTAGTGCGGGCAGGGGGTACGAGCAGTACTTC. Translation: CSASAGRGYEQYF.

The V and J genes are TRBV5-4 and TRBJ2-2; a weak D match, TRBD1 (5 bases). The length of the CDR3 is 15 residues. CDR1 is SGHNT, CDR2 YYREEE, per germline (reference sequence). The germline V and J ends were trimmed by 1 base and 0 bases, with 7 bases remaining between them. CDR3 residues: CASSLTGTNTGELFF. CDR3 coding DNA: TGTGCCAGCAGCTTGACAGGAACGAACACCGGGGAGCTGTTTTTT.